This TCR beta chain was found in a study of CD8 T cells in ankylosing spondylitis. Trimming removed 3 bases from V and 0 bases from J, with 10 bases in between. The germline gives CDR1 GTSNPN, CDR2 SVGIG (reference sequence). This CDR3 has 14 amino acids. Using its own MiXCR run on the 5' RACE reads, TCRdb lists one record per CDR3 protein. The table lists approximately 200,000 distinct CDR3 sequences, roughly 13% of them singletons. General study points: Typical of ankylosing spondylitis blood, it appeared, was a TCR beta motif of roughly eight highly homologous variants. Significantly higher representation of disease-linked clones was reported for matched ankylosing spondylitis synovial fluid.

This clonotype was counted only a few times. Antigen unknown. The chain employs TRBV30 and TRBJ2-3, with D possibly TRBD1 on 6 matching bases. The sequence was obtained from a male donor with ankylosing spondylitis or in good health (not recorded which). Sequencing was performed on blood, either unsorted or a sorted T cell fraction (not recorded which). CDR3 amino acids: CAWRNRVSTDTQYF. The CDR3 DNA reads TGTGCCTGGAGGAACAGGGTCAGCACAGATACGCAGTATTTT.